The rows below give T cell receptor beta chains drawn from one sample of a study of identical twins. TCRdb itself ran the 5' RACE reads through MiXCR, one entry per CDR3 protein. The sample has about 200,000 distinct CDR3 sequences, about 11% seen once. The source material was memory T cells sorted from blood. The receptors were gathered from a man between 45 and 60 years old in good health. The CDR3 runs from the conserved cysteine through the conserved F or W. A D gene is named only where the DNA matches it firmly. The listing skips clone size in some rows; elsewhere it reads once, few, many or a size class.

V,J,size,D,DNA,CDR3
TRBV15,TRBJ2-5,many,NA,TGTGCCACCAGCAGAGACAGGGTGGAGACCCAGTACTTC,CATSRDRVETQYF
TRBV4-1,TRBJ2-5,many,NA,TGCGCCAGCAGCCAAGATCACCCAGGGGTCTTGGAGACCCAGTACTTC,CASSQDHPGVLETQYF
TRBV11-2,TRBJ2-1,many,TRBD2,TGTGCCAGCAGCTCACTAGCGGGAGGAATCAATGAGCAGTTCTTC,CASSSLAGGINEQFF
TRBV28,TRBJ2-5,many,NA,TGTGCCAGCAGTTTAAGCGGGTTGGGAGAGACCCAGTACTTC,CASSLSGLGETQYF
TRBV12-3/TRBV12-4,TRBJ2-1,NA,TRBD2,TGTGCCAGCAAGGGACTAGCGGGAGGGCCGGGCAATGAGCAGTTCTTC,CASKGLAGGPGNEQFF
TRBV6-5,TRBJ2-5,NA,TRBD1,TGTGCCAGCAGTTACTCGGGACAGACTACACAAGAGACCCAGTACTTC,CASSYSGQTTQETQYF
TRBV5-1,TRBJ2-5,NA,TRBD2,TGCGCCAGCAGCCCATCTAGCGGGAACCAAGAGACCCAGTACTTC,CASSPSSGNQETQYF
TRBV15,TRBJ2-1,NA,NA,TGTGCCACCAGTACGGTTCCCGGGAGAACCTACAATGAGCAGTTCTTC,CATSTVPGRTYNEQFF
TRBV9,TRBJ2-1,NA,NA,TGTGCCAGCAGCGTGTGGTCCTACAATGAGCAGTTCTTC,CASSVWSYNEQFF
TRBV2,TRBJ1-1,NA,TRBD1,TGTGCCAGCAGGCGGGACAGGGGGCTGAACACTGAAGCTTTCTTT,CASRRDRGLNTEAFF
TRBV28,TRBJ1-5,many,NA,TGTGCCAGCAGACCAGGCCCCAATCAGCCCCAGCATTTT,CASRPGPNQPQHF
TRBV4-1,TRBJ2-2,many,NA,TGCGCCAGCAGCCAAGACTGGGGTACCGGGGAGCTGTTTTTT,CASSQDWGTGELFF
TRBV3-1,TRBJ1-6,few,NA,TGTGCCAGCAGCCTACGCGCCGGGACGGCAGATTCACCCCTCCACTTT,CASSLRAGTADSPLHF
TRBV20-1,TRBJ2-7,few,NA,TGCAGTGCTAGGGTGGGGCAAGCCCCCACTTACGAGCAGTACTTC,CSARVGQAPTYEQYF
TRBV29-1,TRBJ1-1,NA,NA,TGCAGCGTACAACTCGACACCATGAACACTGAAGCTTTCTTT,CSVQLDTMNTEAFF
TRBV20-1,TRBJ2-1,NA,NA,TGCAGTGCTGCCATCAAGGGGCGCTCCTACAATGAGCAGTTCTTC,CSAAIKGRSYNEQFF
TRBV20-1,TRBJ2-7,NA,TRBD1,TGCAGTGCTCCCCGACAGGGCTACTTCTCCTACGAGCAGTACTTC,CSAPRQGYFSYEQYF
TRBV7-2,TRBJ1-4,NA,NA,TGTGCCAGCAGCTGGACGACAGGTTGGCGTGAAAAACTGTTTTTT,CASSWTTGWREKLFF
TRBV20-1,TRBJ1-6,many,NA,TGCAGTGCTAGGACGACTGGCTCTCCTTCACCCCTCCACTTT,CSARTTGSPSPLHF
TRBV4-2,TRBJ2-7,NA,NA,TGTGCCAGCAGCCAAGACACCAGTAGAGACTACGAGCAGTACTTC,CASSQDTSRDYEQYF
TRBV28,TRBJ2-7,many,NA,TGTGCCAGCAGTCCCCAATCCGGGGCCAGCTACGAGCAGTACTTC,CASSPQSGASYEQYF
TRBV4-1,TRBJ1-1,NA,TRBD1,TGCGCCAGCAGCCACCCTTACGGGACAGGGGTTCGTGAAGCTTTCTTT,CASSHPYGTGVREAFF
TRBV6-2/TRBV6-3,TRBJ1-3,few,NA,TGTGCCAGCAGTTGGACGTCTGGAAACACCATATATTTT,CASSWTSGNTIYF
TRBV20-1,TRBJ1-1,few,NA,TGCAGTGCTAGAGATTACAGATATATGAACACTGAAGCTTTCTTT,CSARDYRYMNTEAFF
TRBV5-1,TRBJ1-5,NA,NA,TGCGCCAGCAGCTTGGAGGGGCAGTTCAATCAGCCCCAGCATTTT,CASSLEGQFNQPQHF
TRBV7-2,TRBJ2-1,many,NA,TGTGCCAGCAGCCTTAGCCGGGGCTCCTACAATGAGCAGTTCTTC,CASSLSRGSYNEQFF
TRBV20-1,TRBJ2-1,few,TRBD2,TGCAGTGCTAGTGACTTTAAGACTAGCGGGGGGGTGGGTGAGCAGTTCTTC,CSASDFKTSGGVGEQFF
TRBV28,TRBJ2-2,NA,TRBD1,TGTGCCAGCAGTGAGGACAGGGGTAACGGGGAGCTGTTTTTT,CASSEDRGNGELFF
TRBV10-3,TRBJ2-3,many,NA,TGTGCCATCAGTGGGTCTACCGGGACAGATACGCAGTATTTT,CAISGSTGTDTQYF
TRBV20-1,TRBJ1-6,many,NA,TGCAGTGCGGGGGGGGCCACAGATAATTCACCCCTCCACTTT,CSAGGATDNSPLHF
TRBV29-1,TRBJ2-1,many,NA,TGCAGCTTCGAAGGCCCGGGGCCAACAGGGTATGAGCAGTTCTTC,CSFEGPGPTGYEQFF
TRBV6-5,TRBJ2-1,many,NA,TGTGCCAGCAGTTACCTGCCGGGGGCCAACTCCTACAATGAGCAGTTCTTC,CASSYLPGANSYNEQFF
TRBV20-1,TRBJ1-1,many,TRBD1,TGCAGTGCTGACCTCCGGGACAGGGGTGGGACTGAAGCTTTCTTT,CSADLRDRGGTEAFF
TRBV7-6,TRBJ2-7,NA,TRBD2,TGTGCCAGCAGCTTAGCGGACCAGCGGGGGGGGAACTACGAGCAGTACTTC,CASSLADQRGGNYEQYF
TRBV7-2,TRBJ1-6,many,NA,TGTGCCAGCAGGCTAAATAATTCACCCCTCCACTTT,CASRLNNSPLHF
TRBV3-1,TRBJ1-6,many,TRBD1,TGTGCCAGCAGCCAGACAGGGGGCTACAATTCACCCCTCCACTTT,CASSQTGGYNSPLHF